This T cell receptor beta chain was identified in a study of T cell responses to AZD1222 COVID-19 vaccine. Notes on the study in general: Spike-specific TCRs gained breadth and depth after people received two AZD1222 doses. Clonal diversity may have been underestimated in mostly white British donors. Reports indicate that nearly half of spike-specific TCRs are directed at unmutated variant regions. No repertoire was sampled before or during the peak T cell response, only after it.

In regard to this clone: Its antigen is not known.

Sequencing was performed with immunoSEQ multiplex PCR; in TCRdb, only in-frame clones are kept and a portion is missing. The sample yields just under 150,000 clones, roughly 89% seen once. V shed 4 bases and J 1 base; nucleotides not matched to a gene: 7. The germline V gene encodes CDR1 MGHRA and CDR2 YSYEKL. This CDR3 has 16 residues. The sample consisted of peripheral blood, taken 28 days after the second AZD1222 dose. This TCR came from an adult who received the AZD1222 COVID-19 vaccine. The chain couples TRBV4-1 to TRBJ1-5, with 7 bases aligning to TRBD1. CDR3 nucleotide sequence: TGCGCCAGCAGCCCAATCACAGGGGTGAGCAATCAGCCCCAGCATTTT. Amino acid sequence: CASSPITGVSNQPQHF.